This entry lists 17 T cell receptor beta chains sequenced from one sample in a study of cytomegalovirus exposure and HLA in healthy donors. PCR employed 60 Vbeta and 13 Jbeta primers. Profiling relied on immunoSEQ multiplex PCR, and the TCRdb table lists in-frame clones only, not all of them. Of some 150,000 clones in the sample, 8.9% are singletons; the top ten hold roughly 6.4%. The sequenced material came from PBMCs. These receptors were taken from a woman aged 40 to 55 in good health and CMV-seropositive.

The rearrangement joins TRBV6-1 to TRBJ1-1; tentative D call: TRBD1 (6 bases). The V end lost 2 bases, the J end lost 4 bases, and 11 bases lay between the germline ends. CDR3 length: 14 residues. Germline CDR1 is MNHNS and CDR2 is SASEGT. The CDR3, as DNA: TGTGCCAGCAGTGAACTTGGGGGCGTCACTGAAGCTTTCTTT. Residues: CASSELGGVTEAFF.

V usage is TRBV19 and J usage is TRBJ1-1, with D possibly TRBD1 on 5 matching bases. From germline, CDR1 is LNHDA and CDR2 SQIVND (reference sequence). The CDR3 has 16 residues. V gave up 3 bases and J gave up 4 bases, with 18 bases separating them. The CDR3 coding sequence is TGTGCCAGTAGTATCGGGCAGGGCTTGGGCAGCACTGAAGCTTTCTTT. It specifies CASSIGQGLGSTEAFF. The variable domain in full, completed from reference TRBV19 and TRBJ1-1, reads DGGITQSPKYLFRKEGQNVTLSCEQNLNHDAMYWYRQDPGQGLRLIYYSQIVNDFQKGDIAEGYSVSREKKESFPLTVTSAQKNPTAFYLCASSIGQGLGSTEAFFGQGTRLTVV.

The chain is built from TRBV7-6 and TRBJ2-7; TRBD1 aligns across 7 bases. Germline CDR1 SGHVS, CDR2 FNYEAQ. J lost 0 bases, V lost 6 bases, and 8 bases had no gene match. This CDR3 region has 15 residues. This CDR3 reads CASSRGQATSYEQYF. CDR3 sequence (DNA): TGTGCCAGCAGTCGCGGACAGGCAACCTCCTACGAGCAGTACTTC.

This rearrangement joins TRBV5-8 to TRBJ1-2; TRBD1 matches 9 bases. Germline CDR1 is SGHTS and CDR2 is YDEGEE. The trim removed 0 bases at V and 4 bases at J, leaving 13 bases unmatched. The CDR3 totals 18 residues. The CDR3 loop is CASSLALTGGKIVYGYTF. CDR3 bases: TGTGCCAGCAGCTTGGCTTTGACAGGGGGGAAGATAGTCTATGGCTACACCTTC.

There are a few counts of this clone. The chain carries TRBV7-6 and TRBJ2-1, with TRBD2 matching over 10 bases. V dropped 5 bases and J dropped 5; count of bases not matched to a gene: 6. Looked up from germline, CDR1 is SGHVS and CDR2 is FNYEAQ. The CDR3 runs to 15 residues. The CDR3 is CASSPKRGGHNEQFF. The CDR3 DNA is TGTGCCAGCAGCCCAAAGCGGGGGGGTCACAATGAGCAGTTCTTC.

This clone came up a few times. The chain is built from TRBV5-1 and TRBJ2-1; 7 bases agree with TRBD1. Germline CDR1 is SGHRS and CDR2 is YFSETQ. V was pared by 4 bases and J by 5 bases, with 6 bases of the junction left unmatched. This CDR3 has 14 residues. Here the CDR3 DNA reads TGCGCCAGCAGCACCGGACAGGAGAACAATGAGCAGTTCTTC. As protein: CASSTGQENNEQFF. The variable domain in full, with the rest retrieved from reference TRBV5-1 and TRBJ2-1, is KAGVTQTPRYLIKTRGQQVTLSCSPISGHRSVSWYQQTPGQGLQFLFEYFSETQRNKGNFPGRFSGRQFSNSRSEMNVSTLELGDSALYLCASSTGQENNEQFFGPGTRLTVL.

The V and J genes are TRBV7-7 and TRBJ2-3, with 13 bases fitting TRBD2. Trimming at V came to 5 bases and at J to 0 bases, leaving 5 bases not matched to a gene. The V gene's germline CDR1 is SSHAT and CDR2 FNYEAQ (reference sequence). This CDR3 has 17 amino acids. The CDR3 DNA reads TGTGCCAGCAGCCTCGGGACTAGCGGGGCTAGCACAGATACGCAGTATTTT. Translation: CASSLGTSGASTDTQYF.

This clone was counted between two and nine times. The V and J genes are TRBV7-9 and TRBJ2-2, with 7 positions matching TRBD1. With V trimmed by 5 bases and J by 2 bases, 5 bases remained unmatched. The CDR3 is 15 amino acids. Per the germline V gene, CDR1 is SEHNR and CDR2 is FQNEAQ (reference sequence). Here the CDR3 DNA reads TGTGCCAGCAGCCAGGACAGGAATAACACCGGGGAGCTGTTTTTT. It encodes CASSQDRNNTGELFF.

The chain has TRBV11-2 and TRBJ2-7; 9 bases are shared with TRBD1. The CDR3 has 16 residues. Germline V lookup: CDR1 SGHAT, CDR2 FQNNGV. Losses at the gene ends were 6 bases for V and 2 bases for J; bases not matched to a gene: 11. CDR3 in amino acids: CASRAGTGTGTYEQYF. The CDR3 DNA reads as TGTGCCAGCAGAGCTGGCACCGGGACAGGGACCTACGAGCAGTACTTC. Together with reference TRBV11-2 and TRBJ2-7, the CDR3 gives the full variable domain: EAGVAQSPRYKIIEKRQSVAFWCNPISGHATLYWYQQILGQGPKLLIQFQNNGVVDDSQLPKDRFSAERLKGVDSTLKIQPAKLEDSAVYLCASRAGTGTGTYEQYFGPGTRLTVT.

The sample holds many counts of this clone. The chain uses TRBV5-6 and TRBJ1-1; no firm D call. V lost 1 base and J lost 10, with 11 bases in between. Germline V gene sequence: CDR1 SGHDT, CDR2 YYEEEE. The CDR3 is made up of 12 amino acids. This chain's CDR3 is CASSLRSSGAFF. The CDR3 DNA is TGTGCCAGCAGCTTGCGGAGTTCTGGAGCTTTCTTT.

This chain links TRBV18 with TRBJ2-3, with 7 bases fitting TRBD1. The CDR3 totals 15 residues. Germline lookup yields CDR1 KGHSH and CDR2 LQKENI. Losses at the gene ends were 3 bases for V and 1 base for J; bases not matched to a gene: 4. The CDR3 loop is CASSPRTGGTDTQYF. The CDR3 DNA follows: TGTGCCAGCTCACCTCGGACAGGCGGCACAGATACGCAGTATTTT.

The V call is TRBV4-1, the J call TRBJ1-6; tentative D call: TRBD1 (6 bases). Trimming took 2 bases from V and 5 from J, leaving 7 bases between them. Germline values: CDR1 MGHRA, CDR2 YSYEKL. The CDR3 sequence is 14 residues long. CDR3 amino acids: CASSQRQDNSPLHF. DNA of the CDR3: TGCGCCAGCAGCCAACGACAGGATAATTCACCCCTCCACTTT.

J is TRBJ2-3 and V is TRBV4-3; TRBD2 matches 8 bases. This CDR3 comprises 15 residues. J lost 5 bases, V lost 1 base, and 5 bases had no gene match. CDR1 and CDR2 from the germline V gene are LGHNA and YSLEER. The CDR3 loop reads CASSQAGGREDTQYF. The CDR3 DNA sequence: TGCGCCAGCAGCCAAGCGGGGGGGCGGGAAGATACGCAGTATTTT.

This clone came up a few times. The rearrangement joins TRBV11-2 to TRBJ2-7; 12 positions match TRBD2. V lost 4 bases and J lost 2; bases outside the gene matches: 9. Germline values: CDR1 SGHAT, CDR2 FQNNGV. The CDR3 is 17 amino acids. This CDR3 reads CASSSSTLAGGPYEQYF. CDR3 coding DNA: TGTGCCAGCAGCTCAAGTACACTAGCGGGGGGTCCCTACGAGCAGTACTTC.

This clone turned up a few times. V gene TRBV5-4 combines with J gene TRBJ1-2; the D gene is possibly TRBD1 (5 bases). The CDR3 extends over 13 amino acids. CDR1 and CDR2 (germline): SGHNT, YYREEE (reference sequence). The ends were cut back, 0 bases at V and 6 bases at J, with 9 bases in the middle. The CDR3 coding sequence is TGTGCCAGCAGCTTGGAGTCAGGGAATGGCTACACCTTC. Amino acids: CASSLESGNGYTF.

The chain links TRBV19 to TRBJ2-1; 11 positions match TRBD2. V dropped 5 bases and J dropped 10; count of bases not matched to a gene: 4. The CDR3 is 13 amino acids. Germline CDR1 reads LNHDA; CDR2 reads SQIVND (reference sequence). As DNA, the CDR3 is TGTGCCAGTAGTCGTCGGACTAGCGGGGAGCAGTTCTTC. Its translation: CASSRRTSGEQFF.

The rearrangement links TRBV7-9 to TRBJ1-1; possible D gene TRBD1, 6 bases. Germline lookup yields CDR1 SEHNR and CDR2 FQNEAQ (reference sequence). This CDR3 contains 13 residues. Deletions cut 4 bases from V and 8 bases from J, with 14 bases between. The CDR3 loop is CASSSTGWREAFF. CDR3 nucleotides: TGTGCCAGCAGCTCCACAGGGTGGAGAGAAGCTTTCTTT.